This T cell receptor (beta chain) originates from a study of human T cells and chemical hapten exposure (dated by TCRdb to about 2021). Regarding the complete study: Libraries were combined into a pool for sequencing, and differences in TCR yield between samples came mainly from small differences in library volumes within the pool. In alopecia patients, the study followed how the peripheral blood TCR repertoire changed in vivo over primary and secondary sensitization to diphenylcyclopropenone (DPC), a hapten. Each blood RNA sample was used to sequence both TCR alpha and TCR beta chains.

Findings and caveats that apply to the study as a whole: Repeated subsampling changed both the strength of the expansion versus patch-test correlation and the threshold at which that correlation became significant. The number of TCRs above 1 in 1000 frequency did not change with DPC sensitization; there was no evidence of global repertoire structure alterations.

The table lists this clonotype with many counts. The clone's antigen remains unknown. The sample holds no much larger clone one base away, and base qualities are not on file. This sample's time point label indicates: healthy volunteer bleed at 2 weeks. Total RNA was extracted from unfractionated whole blood collected in Tempus Blood RNA tubes. Roughly five healthy volunteers acted as controls for TCR sequencing and had blood drawn at day 0, 2 weeks and 6 weeks. The receptor library was made with RACE. Sequenced on a NextSeq 500. Library preparation attached unique molecular identifiers to individual cDNA molecules for quantitative, reproducible TCR counting. The paper's data handling went like this. A median of roughly 99,000 TCRs per sample was observed, with a range of about 23,224 to 690,600. The Decombinator software suite was used to annotate the V, J and CDR3 of the TCR reads. To make PS versus PT1 abundance plots, every sample was subsampled to the same number of TCRs (28,000). Expanded TCRs were defined as absent before sensitization and observed at least eight times at the 2-week time point. The raw public data were reprocessed by TCRdb itself: fastp quality trimming at Q25, MiXCR clonotype calling, in-frame beta chains only. CDR3 protein duplicates are merged, each entry listing the most common genes and DNA. Here the V and J calls rest on TCRdb's processing, not on the authors' analysis. A total of over 45,000 distinct CDR3 sequences appear in this sample, about 4.5% of them only once. In total, the top ten clones hold roughly 1.6% of the sample.

From the cysteine up to the phenylalanine, the CDR3 has a length of 12 residues. The kept DNA is CDR3 alone, 36 bases in frame from the first base. V is clipped by 4 bases and J by 4 bases, and the sequence between their germline boundaries is 7 bases long. CDR1 and CDR2 are drawn from the germline V gene: SGHRS, YFSETQ. The sequence is built from TRBV5-1 and TRBJ2-3; the D gene cannot be named for sure. Sequenced: whole blood. The sequence was obtained from a female donor in good health. Some clones in this sample may be carry-over from other donors' samples. The CDR3 protein is CASSDPPDTQYF. The DNA sequence is as follows: TGCGCCAGCAGCGACCCCCCAGATACGCAGTATTTT.